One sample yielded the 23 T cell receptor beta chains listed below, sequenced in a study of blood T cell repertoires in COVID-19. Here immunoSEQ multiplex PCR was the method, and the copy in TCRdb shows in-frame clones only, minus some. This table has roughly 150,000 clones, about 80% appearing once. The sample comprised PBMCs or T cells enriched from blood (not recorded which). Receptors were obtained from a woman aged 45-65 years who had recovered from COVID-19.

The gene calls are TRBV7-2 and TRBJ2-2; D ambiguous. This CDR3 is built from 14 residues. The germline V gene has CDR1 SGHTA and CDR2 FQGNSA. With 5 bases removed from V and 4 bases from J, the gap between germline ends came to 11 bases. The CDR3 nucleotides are TGTGCCAGCAGCCCCCCCAGTGCCACCGGGGAGCTGTTTTTT. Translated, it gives CASSPPSATGELFF. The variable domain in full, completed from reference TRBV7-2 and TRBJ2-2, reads GAGVSQSPSNKVTEKGKDVELRCDPISGHTALYWYRQSLGQGLEFLIYFQGNSAPDKSGLPSDRFSAERTGGSVSTLTIQRTQQEDSAVYLCASSPPSATGELFFGEGSRLTVL.

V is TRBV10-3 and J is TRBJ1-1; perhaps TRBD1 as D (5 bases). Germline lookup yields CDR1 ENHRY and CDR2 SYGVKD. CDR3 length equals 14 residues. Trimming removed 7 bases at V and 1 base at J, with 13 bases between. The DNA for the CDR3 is TGTGCCATCAAAGGGGACTTACAGAACACTGAAGCTTTCTTT. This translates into CAIKGDLQNTEAFF.

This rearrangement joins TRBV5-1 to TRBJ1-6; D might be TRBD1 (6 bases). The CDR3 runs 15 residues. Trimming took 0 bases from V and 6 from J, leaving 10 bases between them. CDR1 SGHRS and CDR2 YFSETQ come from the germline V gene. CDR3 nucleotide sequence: TGCGCCAGCAGCTTGGGACAGGACGGTAATTCACCCCTCCACTTT. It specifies CASSLGQDGNSPLHF. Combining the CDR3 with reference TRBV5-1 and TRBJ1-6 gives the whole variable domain KAGVTQTPRYLIKTRGQQVTLSCSPISGHRSVSWYQQTPGQGLQFLFEYFSETQRNKGNFPGRFSGRQFSNSRSEMNVSTLELGDSALYLCASSLGQDGNSPLHFGNGTRLTVT.

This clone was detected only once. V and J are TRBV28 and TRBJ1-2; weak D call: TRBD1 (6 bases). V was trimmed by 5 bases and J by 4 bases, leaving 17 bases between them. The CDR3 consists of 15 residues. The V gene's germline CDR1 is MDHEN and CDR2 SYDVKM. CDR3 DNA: TGTGCCAGCAGTATAGACAGGTCAGCGTCCTATGGCTACACCTTC. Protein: CASSIDRSASYGYTF.

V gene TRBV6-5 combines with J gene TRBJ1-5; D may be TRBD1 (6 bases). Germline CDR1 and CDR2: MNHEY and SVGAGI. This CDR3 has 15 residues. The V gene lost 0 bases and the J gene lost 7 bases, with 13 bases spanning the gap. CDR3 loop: CASSYSIGGEQPQHF. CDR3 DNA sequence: TGTGCCAGCAGTTACTCGATAGGGGGTGAGCAGCCCCAGCATTTT.

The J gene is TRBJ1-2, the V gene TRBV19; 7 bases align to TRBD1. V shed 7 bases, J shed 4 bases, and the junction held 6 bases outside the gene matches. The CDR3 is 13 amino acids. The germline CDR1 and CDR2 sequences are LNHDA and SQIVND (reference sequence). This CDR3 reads CASTRQGFYGYTF. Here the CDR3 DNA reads TGTGCCAGTACCCGACAGGGTTTCTATGGCTACACCTTC.

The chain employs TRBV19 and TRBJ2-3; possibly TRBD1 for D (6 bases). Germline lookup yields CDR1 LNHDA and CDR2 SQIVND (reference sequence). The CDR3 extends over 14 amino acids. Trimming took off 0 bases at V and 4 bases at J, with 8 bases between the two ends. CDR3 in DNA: TGTGCCAGTAGTATAGAGGGGGCCGCAGATACGCAGTATTTT. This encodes CASSIEGAADTQYF.

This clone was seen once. CDR3 region: CASSLAWTGIYNEQFF. The DNA for the CDR3 is TGTGCCAGCAGCTTAGCTTGGACAGGGATCTACAATGAGCAGTTCTTC. This chain links TRBV7-6 with TRBJ2-1; 8 bases agree with TRBD1. The V and J ends lost 0 bases and 3 bases, in that order; junction bases with no gene match: 4. CDR1 is SGHVS and CDR2 is FNYEAQ in the germline V gene. The CDR3 extends over 16 amino acids.

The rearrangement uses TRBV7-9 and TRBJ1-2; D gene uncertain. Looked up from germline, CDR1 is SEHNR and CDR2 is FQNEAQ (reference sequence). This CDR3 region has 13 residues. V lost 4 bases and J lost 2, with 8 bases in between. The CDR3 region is CASSSTGNYGYTF. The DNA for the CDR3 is TGTGCCAGCAGCTCGACGGGGAACTATGGCTACACCTTC.

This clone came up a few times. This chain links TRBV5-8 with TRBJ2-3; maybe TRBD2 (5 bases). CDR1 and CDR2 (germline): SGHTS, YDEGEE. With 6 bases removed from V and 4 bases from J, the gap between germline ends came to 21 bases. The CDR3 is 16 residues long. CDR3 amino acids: CASTGLAHPRPDTQYF. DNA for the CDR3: TGTGCCAGCACCGGACTGGCCCATCCCCGCCCAGATACGCAGTATTTT. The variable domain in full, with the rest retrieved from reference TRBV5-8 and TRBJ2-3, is EAGVTQSPTHLIKTRGQQATLRCSPISGHTSVYWYQQALGLGLQFLLWYDEGEERNRGNFPPRFSGRQFPNYSSELNVNALELEDSALYLCASTGLAHPRPDTQYFGPGTRLTVL.

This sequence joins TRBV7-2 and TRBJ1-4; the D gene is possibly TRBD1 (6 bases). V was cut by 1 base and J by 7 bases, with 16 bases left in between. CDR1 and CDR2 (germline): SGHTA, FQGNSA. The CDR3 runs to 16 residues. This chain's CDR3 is CASSLVGGALTEKLFF. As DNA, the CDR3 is TGTGCCAGCAGCTTAGTTGGGGGGGCGCTTACTGAAAAACTGTTTTTT.

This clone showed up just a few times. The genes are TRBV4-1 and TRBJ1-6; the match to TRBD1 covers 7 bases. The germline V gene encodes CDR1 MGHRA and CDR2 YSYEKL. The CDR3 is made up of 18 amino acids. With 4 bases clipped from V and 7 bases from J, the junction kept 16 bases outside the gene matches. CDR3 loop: CASSPSIARGRKNSPLHF. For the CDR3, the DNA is TGCGCCAGCAGCCCGAGCATTGCAAGGGGGCGAAAAAATTCACCCCTCCACTTT.

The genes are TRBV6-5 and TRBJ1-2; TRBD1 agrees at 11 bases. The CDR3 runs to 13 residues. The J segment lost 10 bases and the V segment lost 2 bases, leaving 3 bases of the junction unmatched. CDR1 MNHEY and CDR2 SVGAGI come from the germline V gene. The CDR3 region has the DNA TGTGCCAGCAGTTACGGGGACAGGGGGTACTACACCTTC. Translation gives CASSYGDRGYYTF.

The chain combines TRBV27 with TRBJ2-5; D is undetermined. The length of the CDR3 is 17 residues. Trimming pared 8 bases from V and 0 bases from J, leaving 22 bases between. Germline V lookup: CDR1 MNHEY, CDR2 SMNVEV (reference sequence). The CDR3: CASGRFVGSPYQETQYF. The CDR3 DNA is TGTGCCAGCGGCCGATTCGTGGGCTCCCCGTACCAAGAGACCCAGTACTTC.

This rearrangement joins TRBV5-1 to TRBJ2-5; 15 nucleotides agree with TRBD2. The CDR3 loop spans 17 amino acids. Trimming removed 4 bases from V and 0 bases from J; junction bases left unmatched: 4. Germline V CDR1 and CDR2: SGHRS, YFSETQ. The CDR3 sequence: CASSTGLAGGNQETQYF. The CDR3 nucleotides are TGCGCCAGCAGCACCGGACTAGCGGGGGGGAACCAAGAGACCCAGTACTTC.

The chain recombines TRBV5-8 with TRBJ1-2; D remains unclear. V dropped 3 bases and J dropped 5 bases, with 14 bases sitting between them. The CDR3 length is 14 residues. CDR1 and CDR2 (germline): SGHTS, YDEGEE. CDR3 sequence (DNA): TGTGCCAGCAGCTCGACCTGGGCGGGGTATGGCTACACCTTC. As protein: CASSSTWAGYGYTF.

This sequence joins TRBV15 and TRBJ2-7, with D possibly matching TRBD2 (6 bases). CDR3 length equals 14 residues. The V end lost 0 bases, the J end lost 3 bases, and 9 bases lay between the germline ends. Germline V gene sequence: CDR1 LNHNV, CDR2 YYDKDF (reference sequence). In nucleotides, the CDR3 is TGTGCCACCAGCAGAGAGCTGGGACTCTACGAGCAGTACTTC. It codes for CATSRELGLYEQYF. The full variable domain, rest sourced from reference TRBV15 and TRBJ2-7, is DAMVIQNPRYQVTQFGKPVTLSCSQTLNHNVMYWYQQKSSQAPKLLFHYYDKDFNNEADTPDNFQSRRPNTSFCFLDIRSPGLGDTAMYLCATSRELGLYEQYFGPGTRLTVT.

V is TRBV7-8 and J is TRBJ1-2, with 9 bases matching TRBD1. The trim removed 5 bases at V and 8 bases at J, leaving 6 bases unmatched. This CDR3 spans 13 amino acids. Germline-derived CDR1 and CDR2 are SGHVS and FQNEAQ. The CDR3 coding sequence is TGTGCCAGCAGCCCAAGGGACAGGGACGGCTACACCTTC. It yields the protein CASSPRDRDGYTF.

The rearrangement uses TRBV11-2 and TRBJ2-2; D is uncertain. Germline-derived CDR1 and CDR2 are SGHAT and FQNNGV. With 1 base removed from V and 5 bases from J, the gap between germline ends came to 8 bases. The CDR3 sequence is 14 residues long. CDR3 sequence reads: CASSLGGRTGELFF. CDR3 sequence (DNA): TGTGCCAGCAGCTTAGGAGGAAGGACCGGGGAGCTGTTTTTT.

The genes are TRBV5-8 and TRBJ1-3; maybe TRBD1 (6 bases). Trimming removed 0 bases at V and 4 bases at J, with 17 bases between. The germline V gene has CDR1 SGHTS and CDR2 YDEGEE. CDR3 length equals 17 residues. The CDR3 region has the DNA TGTGCCAGCAGCTTGGCGGGGGGCGATCCGTCGGGAAACACCATATATTTT. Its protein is CASSLAGGDPSGNTIYF.

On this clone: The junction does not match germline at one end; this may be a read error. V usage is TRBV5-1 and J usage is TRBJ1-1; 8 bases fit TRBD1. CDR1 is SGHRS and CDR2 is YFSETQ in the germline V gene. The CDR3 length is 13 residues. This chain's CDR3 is CASSFGETGVKIF. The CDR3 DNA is TGCGCCAGCAGCTTCGGGGAGACAGGGGTAAAGATCTTT.

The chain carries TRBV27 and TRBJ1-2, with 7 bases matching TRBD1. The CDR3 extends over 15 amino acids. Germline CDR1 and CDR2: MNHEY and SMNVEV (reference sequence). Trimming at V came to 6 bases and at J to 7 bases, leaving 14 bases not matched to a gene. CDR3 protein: CASRQGPQSPTGYTF. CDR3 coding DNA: TGTGCCAGCAGACAGGGGCCCCAATCCCCTACTGGCTACACCTTC.

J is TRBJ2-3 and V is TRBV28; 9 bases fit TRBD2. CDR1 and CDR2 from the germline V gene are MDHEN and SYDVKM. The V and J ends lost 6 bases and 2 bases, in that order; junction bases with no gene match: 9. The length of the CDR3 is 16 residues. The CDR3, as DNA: TGTGCCAGCAGCTCAGCTAGCGGGGTCTCCACAGATACGCAGTATTTT. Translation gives CASSSASGVSTDTQYF.